This T cell receptor beta chain was found in a study of CD8 T cells in Susac syndrome. The multiple sclerosis controls were treatment-naive patients affected by stable or active relapsing-remitting disease. The sample holds one count of this clonotype. RNA amounts of roughly 0.45 to 1 ug underwent reverse transcription with random hexamers. An immunoSEQ multiplex PCR amplified TCR beta CDR3 over 54 Vbeta and 13 Jbeta. TCRdb ran MiXCR on the immunoSEQ multiplex PCR reads and lists one entry per CDR3 protein. The sample holds about 200,000 distinct CDR3 sequences; roughly 94% are singletons and the top ten take 0.082%. The CDR3 runs 16 residues. Trimming took 5 bases from V and 5 from J, leaving 21 bases between them. The germline V gene encodes CDR1 SGHVS and CDR2 FQNEAQ.

The sequence was obtained from a human donor with multiple sclerosis. The specimen was CD4+ T cells from PBMCs. V is TRBV7-8 and J is TRBJ2-5, with D uncertain. The CDR3 region is CASSLPPGRSRETQYF. CDR3 nucleotides: TGTGCCAGCAGCCTCCCCCCCGGACGTTCTCGGGAGACCCAGTACTTC. Together with reference TRBV7-8 and TRBJ2-5, the CDR3 gives the full variable domain: GAGVSQSPRYKVAKRGQDVALRCDPISGHVSLFWYQQALGQGPEFLTYFQNEAQLDKSGLPSDRFFAERPEGSVSTLKIQRTQQEDSAVYLCASSLPPGRSRETQYFGPGTRLLVL.